The rows below give T cell receptor beta chains drawn from one sample of a study of T cell responses to AZD1222 COVID-19 vaccine. Sequencing used immunoSEQ multiplex PCR; TCRdb keeps in-frame clones, though not all of them. The table shows around 130,000 clones, with about 90% occurring only once. The sequencing here drew on peripheral blood, taken on day 0 of AZD1222 vaccination. The receptors originated from an adult in good health. Each CDR3 is given without its conserved first and last residue. D genes are given only for firm matches.

V gene: TRBV10-1; J gene: TRBJ2-1; D gene: TRBD1; CDR3 protein: ASGGSGTGRNEQF
V gene: TRBV19; J gene: TRBJ1-5; D gene: NA; CDR3 protein: ASSPTGGDQPQH
V gene: TRBV7-2; J gene: TRBJ2-3; D gene: TRBD2; CDR3 protein: ASSLRGGAGVTYTQY
V gene: TRBV5-4; J gene: TRBJ1-2; D gene: NA; CDR3 protein: ASSLLVRSASYGYT
V gene: TRBV19; J gene: TRBJ1-2; D gene: TRBD1; CDR3 protein: ASSARQGVGYT
V gene: TRBV2; J gene: TRBJ2-2; D gene: NA; CDR3 protein: ASSVDRNTGELF
V gene: TRBV25-1; J gene: TRBJ1-4; D gene: TRBD1; CDR3 protein: ASSDGQGSVDEKLF
V gene: TRBV19; J gene: TRBJ2-1; D gene: TRBD2; CDR3 protein: ASSLTSGLYNEQF
V gene: TRBV10-2; J gene: TRBJ2-3; D gene: TRBD2; CDR3 protein: ASNSGGADTQY
V gene: TRBV18; J gene: TRBJ1-1; D gene: NA; CDR3 protein: ASSTGGNTEAF